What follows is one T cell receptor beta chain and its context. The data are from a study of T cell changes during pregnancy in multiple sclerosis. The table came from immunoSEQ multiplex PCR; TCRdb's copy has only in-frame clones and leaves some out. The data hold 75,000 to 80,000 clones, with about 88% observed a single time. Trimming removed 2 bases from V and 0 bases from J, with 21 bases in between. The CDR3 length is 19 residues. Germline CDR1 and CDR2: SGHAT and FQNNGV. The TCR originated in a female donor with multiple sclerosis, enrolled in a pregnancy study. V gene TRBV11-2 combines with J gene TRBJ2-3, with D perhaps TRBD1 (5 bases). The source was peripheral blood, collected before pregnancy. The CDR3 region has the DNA TGTGCCAGCAGCTTATGGCCAAAAGGGGCAGGATCTAGCACAGATACGCAGTATTTT. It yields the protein CASSLWPKGAGSSTDTQYF.